Given below is one T cell receptor (beta chain) in context. Original processing methods: Amplification with reference gene primers provided the estimates of nucleated cell counts. Data came from immunoSEQ multiplex PCR; TCRdb stores just in-frame clones and leaves some out. V, J and clone size were drawn from that table, and D and trimming were deduced from the DNA. The table has around 160,000 clones, 75% to 90% seen once. Seattle patients were enrolled during active infection and followed longitudinally. These data are taken from a study of blood T cell repertoires in COVID-19. Study overall: There were acute and convalescent COVID-19 samples, and they came from the United States, Italy and Spain.

The CDR3 length is 15 residues. After removal of 6 bases from V and 0 bases from J, the junction contained 5 bases not matched to a gene. CDR1 is ENHRY, CDR2 SYGVKD, per germline. Sequencing was done on a sample of peripheral blood. This TCR was recovered from an older woman with COVID-19, enrolled during active disease. The chain joins TRBV10-3 to TRBJ1-2, with TRBD1 identical over 9 bases. The CDR3 loop reads CAISAGTGPNYGYTF. The CDR3 DNA is TGTGCCATCAGCGCCGGGACAGGGCCTAACTATGGCTACACCTTC.